Reported below is one T cell receptor (beta chain). Antigen specificity is unknown. The data were taken from a study of CD8+ T cells in alopecia areata. Sequencing relied on a cDNA template that was reverse transcribed from extracted RNA. Profiling relied on immunoSEQ multiplex PCR, and the TCRdb table lists in-frame clones only, not all of them. There are 150,000 to 200,000 clones in the sample; about 60% occur only once, and approximately 4.8% lies in the top ten. Whole-study results and caveats: Lesional tissue from the scalp (especially in alopecia totalis/universalis) showed higher clonality than normal scalp. It was less clear whether patients shared TCRs than it was in mice, possibly because of HLA. When scalp samples are sequenced, resident alphabeta T cells of normal skin are also captured.

PBMCs served as the source from which CD4+ and CD8+ T cells were sorted. The CDR3 is made up of 16 amino acids. V trimming: 0 bases; J trimming: 10 bases; junction bases outside the gene matches: 11. Germline V lookup: CDR1 SGHTA, CDR2 FQGTGA. Sequenced input: CD4+ T cells sorted from blood. The V gene is TRBV7-3, the J gene TRBJ2-1; 8 bases fit TRBD2. This receptor was taken from a human donor in good health. CDR3 sequence: CASSLTSGSGVKEQFF. The CDR3 region has the DNA TGTGCCAGCAGCTTAACCAGCGGGAGTGGGGTGAAGGAGCAGTTCTTC.